This T cell receptor (beta chain) was identified in a study of cytomegalovirus exposure and HLA in healthy donors. J gave up 7 bases and V 7 bases, and 10 bases lay outside the gene matches. Germline V lookup: CDR1 GTSNPN, CDR2 SVGIG (reference sequence). CDR3 length: 13 amino acids. Both 60 Vbeta primers and 13 Jbeta primers went into the PCR. Profiled with immunoSEQ multiplex PCR; TCRdb holds only in-frame clones, not every one. Found here are roughly 110,000 clones, more than 65% of them singletons; the top ten hold 9.5% to 13%. Sequenced material: PBMCs. The J gene is TRBJ1-3, the V gene TRBV30; 7 bases are a match to TRBD1. This clonotype was obtained from a man aged 40-49 years in good health and CMV-seropositive. The CDR3 reads CAFDRQGRNTIYF. The DNA for the CDR3 is TGTGCCTTTGATAGACAGGGCCGGAACACCATATATTTT.